What follows are 20 T cell receptor beta chains derived from one specimen sequenced in a study of blood T cell repertoires in COVID-19. Sequenced by immunoSEQ multiplex PCR; TCRdb stores in-frame clones only, minus some. The sample contains 470,000 or so clones, about 85% of which appear only once. Sequenced material: PBMCs or T cells enriched from blood (not recorded which). The receptors come from a woman aged 18 to 35 with acute COVID-19.

This chain joins TRBV6-5 and TRBJ1-5, with D maybe TRBD1 (6 bases). The CDR3 covers 15 residues. Trimming cost V 2 bases and J 0 bases, with 8 bases left between them. Germline V gene sequence: CDR1 MNHEY, CDR2 SVGAGI. The CDR3 is CASSYGTNSNQPQHF. DNA for the CDR3: TGTGCCAGCAGTTACGGGACAAATAGCAATCAGCCCCAGCATTTT.

This clone was detected only once. This chain connects TRBV4-2 to TRBJ2-1, with 14 bases aligning to TRBD2. The CDR3 is 17 amino acids. The germline gives CDR1 LGHNA, CDR2 YNFKEQ. V was clipped by 0 bases and J by 11 bases; unmatched bases: 9. This CDR3 is CASSQDQRGLAGAQQFF. The DNA of the CDR3 is TGTGCCAGCAGCCAAGATCAAAGGGGACTAGCGGGGGCCCAGCAGTTCTTC.

The chain has TRBV28 and TRBJ2-2; 7 positions match TRBD1. This CDR3 region has 16 residues. Germline values: CDR1 MDHEN, CDR2 SYDVKM. The ends lost 4 bases at V and 2 bases at J; junction bases unmatched: 7. The CDR3 coding sequence is TGTGCCAGCAGTTACACTGACAGGGCCAACACCGGGGAGCTGTTTTTT. Translation: CASSYTDRANTGELFF.

V is TRBV30 and J is TRBJ1-4; D is undetermined. CDR1 is GTSNPN and CDR2 is SVGIG in the germline V gene (reference sequence). V shed 1 base and J shed 5 bases, with 11 bases lying between them. CDR3 length equals 14 residues. The CDR3 here is CAWSDSNKNEKLFF. The CDR3 DNA is TGTGCCTGGAGTGACAGCAACAAAAATGAAAAACTGTTTTTT.

J is TRBJ1-6 and V is TRBV29-1; 7 bases agree with TRBD1. The V and J ends lost 4 bases and 9 bases, in that order; junction bases with no gene match: 6. This CDR3 region has 13 residues. Per the germline V gene, CDR1 is SQVTM and CDR2 is ANQGSEA. The CDR3 here is CSVVQGDGSPLHF. The CDR3 coding sequence is TGCAGCGTTGTTCAGGGGGACGGTTCACCCCTCCACTTT.

In its sample, this clone was seen once. Here the CDR3 reads CASSPYQTDRVNGYTF. DNA of the CDR3: TGTGCCAGCAGCCCATACCAAACTGACAGGGTTAATGGCTACACCTTC. The chain employs TRBV7-2 and TRBJ1-2; 7 bases align to TRBD1. J was trimmed by 6 bases and V by 5 bases; bases with no gene match: 15. The CDR3 has 16 residues. The germline CDR1 and CDR2 sequences are SGHTA and FQGNSA.

This clone appeared once. This chain uses TRBV12-5 with TRBJ1-1; the D is unclear. Deletions cut 3 bases from V and 0 bases from J, with 11 bases between. The CDR3 has 15 amino acids. Germline CDR1 LGHNT, CDR2 FRNRAP. The CDR3 loop reads CASGFTVPMNTEAFF. CDR3 sequence (DNA): TGTGCTAGTGGTTTCACAGTGCCCATGAACACTGAAGCTTTCTTT.

This clone turned up a few times. The chain couples TRBV9 to TRBJ1-3; no clear D. V was shortened by 0 bases and J by 0 bases, with 13 bases between the two germline ends. CDR3 length equals 17 residues. CDR1 is SGDLS, CDR2 YYNGEE, per germline. Here the CDR3 DNA reads TGTGCCAGCAGCGTAGGGGAGGGCTATAGCTCTGGAAACACCATATATTTT. Residues: CASSVGEGYSSGNTIYF.

This clone was observed a single time. This chain links TRBV6-5 with TRBJ1-1, with 10 bases matching TRBD1. V dropped 0 bases and J dropped 2; count of bases not matched to a gene: 3. Germline V CDR1 and CDR2: MNHEY, SVGAGI. The CDR3 extends over 16 amino acids. The CDR3 DNA reads TGTGCCAGCAGTTACTCGTGGACAGGGGGAAACACTGAAGCTTTCTTT. This translates into CASSYSWTGGNTEAFF.

This clone was detected once. V usage is TRBV29-1 and J usage is TRBJ2-7; tentative D call: TRBD2 (5 bases). Between the trimmed V and J ends, which lost 5 bases and 2 bases, there was a span of 19 bases. Per germline, CDR1 SQVTM and CDR2 ANQGSEA. This CDR3 region has 15 residues. The CDR3 sequence is CSVLSSIGGTYEQYF. CDR3 coding DNA: TGCAGCGTTTTAAGTTCTATCGGAGGCACCTACGAGCAGTACTTC.

The chain uses TRBV2 and TRBJ2-5, with D perhaps TRBD2 (6 bases). V lost 8 bases to trimming and J lost 9 bases, with 22 bases between them. CDR1 is SNHLY and CDR2 is FYNNEI in the germline V gene. This CDR3 is built from 14 residues. The CDR3 is CASEEGRARSAQYF. CDR3 in DNA: TGTGCCAGCGAGGAGGGCAGGGCAAGGTCGGCCCAGTACTTC. Variable domain in full (rest from reference TRBV2 and TRBJ2-5): EPEVTQTPSHQVTQMGQEVILRCVPISNHLYFYWYRQILGQKVEFLVSFYNNEISEKSEIFDDQFSVERPDGSNFTLKIRSTKLEDSAMYFCASEEGRARSAQYFGPGTRLLVL.

The chain couples TRBV4-2 to TRBJ2-7, with 8 bases lining up with TRBD1. The germline gives CDR1 LGHNA, CDR2 YNFKEQ. With V trimmed by 0 bases and J by 6 bases, 10 bases remained unmatched. The CDR3 has 16 residues. The CDR3 bases are TGTGCCAGCAGCCAAGAGGGGGCAGGGGGCTCGGGCGAGCAGTACTTC. It specifies CASSQEGAGGSGEQYF.

This chain connects TRBV7-9 to TRBJ1-1; perhaps TRBD1 as D (6 bases). Deletions cut 2 bases from V and 6 bases from J, with 16 bases between. This CDR3 is 15 amino acids long. Germline values: CDR1 SEHNR, CDR2 FQNEAQ (reference sequence). CDR3 in amino acids: CASSLSLGQSAEAFF. The CDR3 region has the DNA TGTGCCAGCAGCTTATCGCTAGGACAGTCGGCTGAAGCTTTCTTT.

V is TRBV7-9 and J is TRBJ2-7, with a weak D call TRBD1 (6 bases). In germline, CDR1 is SEHNR, CDR2 FQNEAQ (reference sequence). This CDR3 region has 12 residues. The germline V and J ends were trimmed by 4 bases and 2 bases, with 6 bases remaining between them. For the CDR3, the DNA is TGTGCCAGCAGCTACAGGGCCTACGAGCAGTACTTC. This codes for CASSYRAYEQYF.

The rearrangement links TRBV9 to TRBJ1-2, with D tentatively TRBD1 (5 bases). The CDR3 spans 12 residues. The V end lost 5 bases, the J end lost 8 bases, and 13 bases lay between the germline ends. Germline values: CDR1 SGDLS, CDR2 YYNGEE. CDR3 bases: TGTGCCAGCAGGGAAGGGGCGGGAGGCTACACCTTC. Its translation: CASREGAGGYTF.

V usage is TRBV20-1 and J usage is TRBJ2-7; the D gene is possibly TRBD1 (6 bases). With 3 bases removed from V and 6 bases from J, the gap between germline ends came to 15 bases. CDR3 length equals 13 residues. Germline V gene data show CDR1 as DFQATT and CDR2 as SNEGSKA (reference sequence). In nucleotides, the CDR3 is TGCAGTGCTAGTAGCGCAACAGGGATCGAGCAGTACTTC. Translated: CSASSATGIEQYF.

The rearrangement joins TRBV30 to TRBJ1-1; D may be TRBD1 (6 bases). This CDR3 region has 13 residues. Trimming shortened V by 3 bases and J by 6 bases, and 14 bases separated the two germline ends. Per germline, CDR1 GTSNPN and CDR2 SVGIG (reference sequence). The CDR3 protein is CAWRNRDNAEAFF. Here the CDR3 DNA reads TGTGCCTGGAGAAACCGGGACAACGCTGAAGCTTTCTTT.

The chain recombines TRBV18 with TRBJ2-7; 8 bases agree with TRBD1. Germline V gene data show CDR1 as KGHSH and CDR2 as LQKENI. The ends lost 4 bases at V and 3 bases at J; junction bases unmatched: 5. This CDR3 is 14 amino acids long. The CDR3 loop is CASSRGTGYYEQYF. In nucleotides, the CDR3 is TGTGCCAGCTCACGAGGGACAGGATACTACGAGCAGTACTTC.

V is TRBV19 and J is TRBJ2-7, with 14 bases matching TRBD2. J lost 1 base, V lost 8 bases, and 7 bases had no gene match. This CDR3 is built from 16 residues. CDR1 is LNHDA, CDR2 SQIVND, per germline (reference sequence). CDR3 residues: CASQKGLAGDSYEQYF. CDR3 sequence (DNA): TGTGCCAGTCAGAAGGGACTAGCGGGAGATTCCTACGAGCAGTACTTC.

This clone was picked up one time. This chain joins TRBV7-8 and TRBJ1-2; weak D call: TRBD1 (6 bases). The CDR3 loop spans 14 amino acids. Trimming shortened V by 2 bases and J by 5 bases, and 12 bases separated the two germline ends. Looked up from germline, CDR1 is SGHVS and CDR2 is FQNEAQ. The DNA for the CDR3 is TGTGCCAGCAGCTTAAGGACAGACGTTTATGGCTACACCTTC. Its protein is CASSLRTDVYGYTF.